Sequencing of this T cell receptor beta chain was carried out in a study of blood T cell repertoires in COVID-19. Across the study: PBMCs, B-cell-depleted T cells, or T cells were the source of the cDNA or gDNA that made up the material.

V was cut by 5 bases and J by 9 bases, with 26 bases left in between. The CDR3 loop spans 17 amino acids. CDR1 is LNHDA, CDR2 SQIVND, per germline (reference sequence). In the source study's methods: Estimation of nucleated cell counts relied on the amplification of reference gene primers. Assay: immunoSEQ multiplex PCR; the TCRdb copy retains only in-frame clones and omits some. The V and J calls and clone size are taken from that table; D and trimming were inferred from the DNA. This table holds 150,000 to 200,000 clones, around 83% found once. Seattle enrolled patients during active infection and tracked them longitudinally.

The sample consisted of peripheral blood. The chain employs TRBV19 and TRBJ2-1; D might be TRBD2 (5 bases). The sequence derives from a woman aged 70-85 years with COVID-19, enrolled during active disease. CDR3 protein: CASSYWRSGLAAGEQFF. The CDR3, as DNA: TGTGCCAGTAGTTACTGGAGGTCCGGACTGGCGGCGGGTGAGCAGTTCTTC.